This record covers a single T cell receptor beta chain. The data stem from a study of Tregs in tolerant kidney transplant recipients. Profiling relied on immunoSEQ multiplex PCR, and the TCRdb table lists in-frame clones only, not all of them. The sample records some 74,000 clones, around 93% being singletons. Thawed PBMCs were rested overnight at 37°C with approximately 200 IU/ml IL-2 before regulatory T cell sorting. The CDR3 is made up of 12 amino acids. The V end was cut by 2 bases, the J end by 1 base, with 2 bases between. Germline V gene sequence: CDR1 MNHNS, CDR2 SASEGT. This TCR was recovered from a human donor who received a combined kidney and bone marrow transplant. The specimen was Tregs from blood, collected before the transplant. J is TRBJ1-1 and V is TRBV6-1; D ambiguous. This CDR3 is CASSEQNTEAFF. In DNA form, the CDR3 reads TGTGCCAGCAGTGAACAGAACACTGAAGCTTTCTTT.